The present entry profiles one TCR beta chain with its context. Its ends do not fully match the called genes, so a read error is possible. This sample is drawn from a study of T-cell reconstitution after alpha-beta-depleted transplantation in children. Preparation of the TCRbeta library was carried out with unique molecular identifiers. TCRdb redid the calling of the PCR reads with MiXCR, one entry per CDR3 protein. The profile shows roughly 400,000 distinct CDR3 sequences, approximately 42% of them singletons. The CDR3 extends over 14 amino acids. Germline-derived CDR1 and CDR2 are MNHNS and SASEGT. This TCR was recovered from a girl aged 2-10 years with aplastic anemia, due to receive a stem cell transplant. V usage is TRBV6-1 and J usage is TRBJ2-5; 8 nucleotides line up with TRBD1. Sample: PBMCs, taken before TCRalphabeta/CD19-depleted stem cell transplant. The CDR3 spells CASSRQGQSENQYF. Written as DNA, the CDR3 is TGTGCCAGCAGTCGACAGGGGCAATCGGAGAACCAGTACTTC.